Listed here are 31 T cell receptor beta chains from one sample, sequenced in a study of cytomegalovirus exposure and HLA in healthy donors (dated by TCRdb to about 2017). The library was prepared using the immunoSEQ multiplex PCR assay. For the multiplex PCR, a mixture combining 60 forward primers for TCR Vbeta segments and 13 reverse primers for TCR Jbeta segments was used. TCRdb holds this immuneACCESS table with in-frame rearrangements only. Some clones are missing; in checked studies, unresolved V genes explain under half, and the rest has no known cause. The sample table records about 59,000 clones; 70% to 75% of these occur just once. The leading ten clones occupy roughly 7% of the sample. The material sequenced was PBMCs. All receptors derive from a man aged 25 to 40 in good health and CMV-seropositive.

J is TRBJ2-3 and V is TRBV18, with 8 nucleotides matching TRBD1. The germline V gene encodes CDR1 KGHSH and CDR2 LQKENI. There are 16 residues in the CDR3. Germline trimming cut 3 bases from V and 3 bases from J; bases unmatched to any gene: 8. CDR3 amino acids: CASSPGQGRGTDTQYF. The CDR3 region has the DNA TGTGCCAGCTCACCTGGACAGGGCAGGGGGACAGATACGCAGTATTTT.

The rearrangement joins TRBV2 to TRBJ1-4; D might be TRBD1 (6 bases). The germline V gene encodes CDR1 SNHLY and CDR2 FYNNEI. V was clipped by 6 bases and J by 2 bases, with 19 bases between them. There are 17 residues in the CDR3. For the CDR3, the DNA is TGTGCCAGCAGGCAGCTACTTGGGGGGGCGACTAATGAAAAACTGTTTTTT. Its protein is CASRQLLGGATNEKLFF.

This clone was counted once. The rearrangement uses TRBV5-1 and TRBJ2-5; no clear D gene. The CDR3 is made up of 14 amino acids. CDR1 is SGHRS, CDR2 YFSETQ, per germline. V was cut by 4 bases and J by 5 bases, with 15 bases left in between. CDR3 sequence (DNA): TGCGCCAGCAGCCCCGCCTCCCTAAAGGAGACCCAGTACTTC. Translation gives CASSPASLKETQYF.

The chain combines TRBV4-3 with TRBJ2-5; 9 nucleotides agree with TRBD2. The CDR3 runs 15 residues. Trimming took 1 base from V and 5 from J; bases not matched to a gene: 5. Germline values: CDR1 LGHNA, CDR2 YSLEER. The CDR3 DNA follows: TGCGCCAGCAGCCAAGGCGGGGGGGCTGGTGAGACCCAGTACTTC. Protein product: CASSQGGGAGETQYF.

The chain joins TRBV9 to TRBJ2-3; TRBD2 might be the D (7 bases). V was trimmed by 4 bases and J by 4 bases, leaving 19 bases between them. This CDR3 has 16 residues. Germline CDR1 reads SGDLS; CDR2 reads YYNGEE. The CDR3 sequence: CASSRDRGGGADTQYF. In DNA, the CDR3 is TGTGCCAGCAGCAGAGATAGGGGGGGAGGCGCAGATACGCAGTATTTT.

The rearrangement links TRBV5-4 to TRBJ2-7, with D uncertain. V lost 3 bases to trimming and J lost 2 bases, with 12 bases between them. The CDR3 extends over 14 amino acids. Germline V gene lookup returns CDR1 SGHNT and CDR2 YYREEE (reference sequence). The CDR3 sequence is CASSSIDIAYEQYF. CDR3 in DNA: TGTGCCAGCAGCTCCATTGACATAGCCTACGAGCAGTACTTC.

The V call is TRBV28, the J call TRBJ1-6, with 10 positions matching TRBD1. Losses at the gene ends were 7 bases for V and 6 bases for J; bases not matched to a gene: 3. The germline V gene has CDR1 MDHEN and CDR2 SYDVKM. The CDR3 sequence is 14 residues long. The CDR3 spells CASMDRGANSPLHF. CDR3 coding DNA: TGTGCCAGCATGGACAGGGGGGCTAATTCACCCCTCCACTTT. Full variable domain (rest looked up from reference TRBV28 and TRBJ1-6): DVKVTQSSRYLVKRTGEKVFLECVQDMDHENMFWYRQDPGLGLRLIYFSYDVKMKEKGDIPEGYSVSREKKERFSLILESASTNQTSMYLCASMDRGANSPLHFGNGTRLTVT.

V is TRBV14 and J is TRBJ2-2; D unclear. The CDR3 runs 14 residues. CDR1 is SGHDN, CDR2 FVKESK, per germline. V was shortened by 0 bases and J by 6 bases, with 8 bases between the two germline ends. For the CDR3, the DNA is TGTGCCAGCAGCCAAGATTTTCATCCCGGGGAGCTGTTTTTT. Protein sequence: CASSQDFHPGELFF.

This chain uses TRBV9 with TRBJ1-2; D uncertain. CDR1 is SGDLS and CDR2 is YYNGEE in the germline V gene. The CDR3 totals 12 residues. Trimming shortened V by 3 bases and J by 3 bases, and 6 bases separated the two germline ends. CDR3 nucleotides: TGTGCCAGCAGCGCGCAGGACTATGGCTACACCTTC. It is translated as CASSAQDYGYTF.

The CDR3 loop is CASRSRQGAWEKLFF. DNA of the CDR3: TGTGCCAGTAGAAGTCGACAGGGGGCGTGGGAAAAACTGTTTTTT. This chain uses TRBV19 with TRBJ1-4; TRBD1 matches 10 bases. CDR3 length: 15 residues. Per the germline V gene, CDR1 is LNHDA and CDR2 is SQIVND (reference sequence). V shed 6 bases, J shed 8 bases, and the junction held 9 bases outside the gene matches. The whole variable domain, filled in from reference TRBV19 and TRBJ1-4, reads DGGITQSPKYLFRKEGQNVTLSCEQNLNHDAMYWYRQDPGQGLRLIYYSQIVNDFQKGDIAEGYSVSREKKESFPLTVTSAQKNPTAFYLCASRSRQGAWEKLFFGSGTQLSVL.

V and J are TRBV5-1 and TRBJ2-7, with TRBD1 matching 8 bases. J lost 5 bases, V lost 3 bases, and 10 bases had no gene match. There are 15 residues in the CDR3. Per the germline V gene, CDR1 is SGHRS and CDR2 is YFSETQ. The CDR3 bases are TGCGCCAGCAGCTCCAAGACAGGGGTAGCCGACGAGCAGTACTTC. It specifies CASSSKTGVADEQYF.

The gene calls are TRBV11-3 and TRBJ2-7; 7 bases fit TRBD1. The CDR3 sequence is 13 residues long. V shed 5 bases and J 5 bases; nucleotides not matched to a gene: 6. In germline, CDR1 is SGHNT, CDR2 YENEEA. The CDR3 DNA follows: TGTGCCAGCAGCCCTAGAGACAGGGACGAGCAGTACTTC. Translating gives CASSPRDRDEQYF.

This chain connects TRBV10-3 to TRBJ1-5, with TRBD1 identical over 7 bases. The length of the CDR3 is 15 residues. Losses at the gene ends were 0 bases for V and 4 bases for J; bases not matched to a gene: 3. Germline CDR1 and CDR2: ENHRY and SYGVKD. The CDR3 DNA sequence: TGTGCCATCAGTGAGTCAGGGGGCGGTAATCAGCCCCAGCATTTT. This translates into CAISESGGGNQPQHF.

This chain connects TRBV7-2 to TRBJ2-1; 7 bases match TRBD2. V lost 2 bases, J lost 3 bases, and 4 bases stayed unmatched. The CDR3 sequence is 15 residues long. Germline-derived CDR1 and CDR2 are SGHTA and FQGNSA. DNA for the CDR3: TGTGCCAGCAGCTTAAGGGGCGGGGGCTACAATGAGCAGTTCTTC. This sequence encodes CASSLRGGGYNEQFF.

This clone was seen a few times. The chain uses TRBV2 and TRBJ2-1; the D gene is possibly TRBD2 (6 bases). Germline V gene sequence: CDR1 SNHLY, CDR2 FYNNEI. The CDR3 sequence is 14 residues long. V was shortened by 4 bases and J by 0 bases, with 7 bases between the two germline ends. CDR3 DNA: TGTGCCAGCAGTGCCGGGAGCTCCTACAATGAGCAGTTCTTC. Translation: CASSAGSSYNEQFF.

This chain uses TRBV5-6 with TRBJ1-1, with D perhaps matching TRBD1 (6 bases). The germline V gene has CDR1 SGHDT and CDR2 YYEEEE. The CDR3 has 14 amino acids. V was trimmed by 3 bases and J by 3 bases, leaving 12 bases between them. The CDR3 protein is CASSYGTIHTEAFF. CDR3 nucleotides: TGTGCCAGCAGCTACGGGACAATACACACTGAAGCTTTCTTT.

In the case of this clone: At one end the junction does not follow the germline gene, possibly because of a read error. This chain joins TRBV4-2 and TRBJ2-7; TRBD2 matches at 7 bases. The CDR3 loop spans 9 amino acids. Germline V CDR1 and CDR2: LGHNA, YNFKEQ. As DNA, the CDR3 is TGTGCCAGCAGCCAAGAGCGGGGGTTC. It yields the protein CASSQERGF.

The count of this clone is one. The rearrangement joins TRBV7-2 to TRBJ1-1; D not certain. Germline V gene data show CDR1 as SGHTA and CDR2 as FQGNSA. The V gene lost 1 base and the J gene lost 0 bases, with 3 bases spanning the gap. The CDR3 consists of 13 residues. CDR3 sequence (DNA): TGTGCCAGCAGCTTAGTTATGAACACTGAAGCTTTCTTT. Amino acid sequence: CASSLVMNTEAFF.

The gene calls are TRBV7-3 and TRBJ2-5; 10 positions match TRBD2. This CDR3 is built from 16 residues. CDR1 is SGHTA and CDR2 is FQGTGA in the germline V gene. Unmatched junction bases numbered 4, after V lost 1 base and J lost 2 bases. This chain's CDR3 is CASSLMPAGGQETQYF. The CDR3 DNA follows: TGTGCCAGCAGCTTAATGCCAGCGGGGGGGCAAGAGACCCAGTACTTC.

This clone was counted a few times. The rearrangement uses TRBV6-1 and TRBJ1-1, with 7 positions matching TRBD1. V dropped 5 bases and J dropped 1; count of bases not matched to a gene: 1. Germline V CDR1 and CDR2: MNHNS, SASEGT. The length of the CDR3 is 13 residues. The CDR3 bases are TGTGCCAGCAGTTGGGACAGGAACACTGAAGCTTTCTTT. Protein product: CASSWDRNTEAFF.

The chain recombines TRBV4-1 with TRBJ2-1; D possibly corresponds to TRBD1 (6 bases). The CDR3 contains 17 residues. Germline V gene data show CDR1 as MGHRA and CDR2 as YSYEKL. Trimming stripped 1 base from V and 0 bases from J, with 13 bases between. The CDR3 DNA is TGCGCCAGCAGCCAAGTCATGGGGGCCCGCTCCTACAATGAGCAGTTCTTC. Amino acids: CASSQVMGARSYNEQFF.

This clone has just a few counts. The chain employs TRBV6-4 and TRBJ1-6; D perhaps matches TRBD1 (6 bases). The length of the CDR3 is 12 residues. V was clipped by 6 bases and J by 8 bases, with 8 bases between them. Germline V CDR1 and CDR2: MRHNA, SNTAGT. The CDR3 coding sequence is TGTGCCAGCAGACAGGGAGATTCACCCCTCCACTTT. This sequence encodes CASRQGDSPLHF.

V usage is TRBV28 and J usage is TRBJ2-7; 9 bases line up with TRBD1. The germline CDR1 and CDR2 sequences are MDHEN and SYDVKM. The V and J ends lost 5 bases and 4 bases, in that order; junction bases with no gene match: 12. This CDR3 spans 16 amino acids. CDR3 region: CASSPGLGQGKYEQYF. DNA for the CDR3: TGTGCCAGCAGTCCCGGGTTAGGACAGGGGAAGTACGAGCAGTACTTC. The whole variable domain, remainder taken from reference TRBV28 and TRBJ2-7, is DVKVTQSSRYLVKRTGEKVFLECVQDMDHENMFWYRQDPGLGLRLIYFSYDVKMKEKGDIPEGYSVSREKKERFSLILESASTNQTSMYLCASSPGLGQGKYEQYFGPGTRLTVT.

The V gene is TRBV28, the J gene TRBJ1-1; 8 positions match TRBD1. The CDR3 runs to 14 residues. Trimming took 7 bases from V and 2 from J; bases not matched to a gene: 6. The germline CDR1 and CDR2 sequences are MDHEN and SYDVKM. For the CDR3, the DNA is TGTGCCAGCATCCGACAGGGGCGCAACACTGAAGCTTTCTTT. Its protein product is CASIRQGRNTEAFF.

The V call is TRBV6-5, the J call TRBJ1-6; D gene ambiguous. The CDR3 loop spans 15 amino acids. Germline CDR1 is MNHEY and CDR2 is SVGAGI. V was shortened by 7 bases and J by 7 bases, with 17 bases between the two germline ends. As DNA, the CDR3 is TGTGCCAGCACCTATAGCCCCGCGAGGAATTCACCCCTCCACTTT. Residues: CASTYSPARNSPLHF.

The chain links TRBV2 to TRBJ1-6; D gene ambiguous. The CDR3 is made up of 14 amino acids. Germline-derived CDR1 and CDR2 are SNHLY and FYNNEI. The V end was cut by 4 bases, the J end by 9 bases, with 13 bases between. For the CDR3, the DNA is TGTGCCAGCAGTGTCCGAGGTGTGGGTTCACCCCTCCACTTT. Its translation is CASSVRGVGSPLHF.

The J gene is TRBJ2-5, the V gene TRBV28; TRBD1 is a possible D gene (5 bases). CDR1 is MDHEN and CDR2 is SYDVKM in the germline V gene. V shed 3 bases and J shed 6 bases, with 14 bases lying between them. This CDR3 has 14 amino acids. The CDR3 DNA reads as TGTGCCAGCAGTTTTAAGCGACAGTTTCAGACCCAGTACTTC. Residues: CASSFKRQFQTQYF.

The chain joins TRBV6-1 to TRBJ2-7, with unresolved D. Per germline, CDR1 MNHNS and CDR2 SASEGT. The V and J ends lost 4 bases and 9 bases respectively, with 13 bases between them. The CDR3 has 12 residues. The CDR3 nucleotides read TGTGCCAGCAGTGGCGGCCTGTGCGCGCAGTACTTC. Translated, it gives CASSGGLCAQYF.

This clone has only a few counts. The gene calls are TRBV27 and TRBJ2-7, with D perhaps TRBD1 (6 bases). Looked up from germline, CDR1 is MNHEY and CDR2 is SMNVEV (reference sequence). The CDR3 covers 15 residues. V lost 5 bases and J 0 bases, leaving 14 bases between the germline ends. For the CDR3, the DNA is TGTGCCAGCAGTCGCAGACAGGCTAGCTCCTACGAGCAGTACTTC. Translation: CASSRRQASSYEQYF.

This chain uses TRBV7-6 with TRBJ2-3; 7 bases fit TRBD1. From germline, CDR1 is SGHVS and CDR2 FNYEAQ. The CDR3 sequence is 15 residues long. The J segment lost 2 bases and the V segment lost 7 bases, leaving 9 bases of the junction unmatched. CDR3 bases: TGTGCCAGCACATTCCGGGACAGATTCACAGATACGCAGTATTTT. Protein product: CASTFRDRFTDTQYF.

CDR3 protein: CASSIRGTAYSNQPQHF. The CDR3, as DNA: TGTGCCAGTAGTATCCGCGGGACAGCTTATAGCAATCAGCCCCAGCATTTT. The genes are TRBV19 and TRBJ1-5; 7 bases align to TRBD1. Trimming at V came to 3 bases and at J to 0 bases, leaving 8 bases not matched to a gene. This CDR3 region has 17 residues. Germline-derived CDR1 and CDR2 are LNHDA and SQIVND (reference sequence). The entire variable domain, with the rest obtained from reference TRBV19 and TRBJ1-5, is as follows: DGGITQSPKYLFRKEGQNVTLSCEQNLNHDAMYWYRQDPGQGLRLIYYSQIVNDFQKGDIAEGYSVSREKKESFPLTVTSAQKNPTAFYLCASSIRGTAYSNQPQHFGDGTRLSIL.